This TCR beta chain was sequenced in a study of CD8 T cells in Susac syndrome. Across the study: Clinical remission applied to 8 or 9 sequenced Susac syndrome patients, and roughly 6 had active disease. Findings and limits, study-wide: The CD4+ T cell repertoires from Susac syndrome exhibited no clonal expansion. As acknowledged by the study, its TCR sequencing and HLA analysis included a relatively small number of individuals.

Random-hexamer reverse transcription was applied to roughly 0.5 to 1 ug RNA. TCRdb recomputed calls from the immunoSEQ multiplex PCR reads with MiXCR, one row per CDR3 protein. Of about 150,000 distinct CDR3 sequences in the sample, approximately 96% were seen once. As regards this clonotype: Its specificity is not known.

V lost 4 bases and J lost 1; bases outside the gene matches: 14. This CDR3 is built from 18 residues. Germline V CDR1 and CDR2: SGHDN, FVKESK. The chain combines TRBV14 with TRBJ2-7; 9 nucleotides match TRBD1. The sample consisted of CD4+ T cells from PBMCs. This sequence originates from a human donor with Susac syndrome. CDR3: CASSPWTGAELGSYEQYF. The CDR3 DNA follows: TGTGCCAGCAGCCCTTGGACAGGGGCCGAACTGGGGTCCTACGAGCAGTACTTC. Full variable domain (remainder filled in from reference TRBV14 and TRBJ2-7): EAGVTQFPSHSVIEKGQTVTLRCDPISGHDNLYWYRRVMGKEIKFLLHFVKESKQDESGMPNNRFLAERTGGTYSTLKVQPAELEDSGVYFCASSPWTGAELGSYEQYFGPGTRLTVT.